Listed below are T cell receptor beta chains from one sample, sequenced in a study of vaccination and CD4 T cells after COVID-19. In TCRdb, the PCR reads were re-called with MiXCR into one record per CDR3 protein. Here the sample spans about 20,000 distinct CDR3 sequences, approximately 48% being singletons. Their target antigens are unknown. Sequenced input: CD4+ T cells from blood, cultured in vitro. Source of these receptors: a human donor who had recovered from COVID-19. The CDR3 runs from the conserved cysteine through the conserved F or W. Fields, in order: D gene, CDR3 length, J gene, V gene, clone size, CDR3 protein, CDR3 DNA. A D gene is named only where the DNA matches it firmly. The size field is filled for only some rows; it gives once, few, many or a size class.

D gene: .
CDR3 length: 14
J gene: TRBJ1-1
V gene: TRBV18
clone size: .
CDR3 protein: CASSRGTSNTEAFF
CDR3 DNA: TGTGCCAGCTCACGAGGCACATCCAACACTGAAGCTTTCTTT

D gene: TRBD1
CDR3 length: 17
J gene: TRBJ1-5
V gene: TRBV6-2/TRBV6-3
clone size: .
CDR3 protein: CASSRKAPTGLNQPQHF
CDR3 DNA: TGTGCCAGCAGTCGAAAGGCCCCGACAGGGTTAAATCAGCCCCAGCATTTT

D gene: TRBD1
CDR3 length: 19
J gene: TRBJ1-6
V gene: TRBV28
clone size: .
CDR3 protein: CASSFPPGQISSYNSPLHF
CDR3 DNA: TGTGCCAGCAGTTTTCCCCCGGGACAGATAAGCTCCTATAATTCACCCCTCCACTTT

D gene: .
CDR3 length: 14
J gene: TRBJ1-5
V gene: TRBV7-9
clone size: .
CDR3 protein: CASSRGISNQPQHF
CDR3 DNA: TGTGCCAGCAGCAGAGGAATTAGCAATCAGCCCCAGCATTTT

D gene: TRBD1
CDR3 length: 13
J gene: TRBJ2-7
V gene: TRBV18
clone size: .
CDR3 protein: CASSGQGYYEQYF
CDR3 DNA: TGTGCCAGCTCCGGACAGGGGTACTACGAGCAGTACTTC

D gene: .
CDR3 length: 14
J gene: TRBJ1-1
V gene: TRBV25-1
clone size: .
CDR3 protein: CASSVSTGFGEAFF
CDR3 DNA: TGTGCCAGCAGTGTCTCAACAGGGTTCGGTGAAGCTTTCTTT

D gene: .
CDR3 length: 12
J gene: TRBJ1-1
V gene: TRBV11-2
clone size: few
CDR3 protein: CASSLFSREAFF
CDR3 DNA: TGTGCCAGCAGCTTATTCTCCAGGGAAGCTTTCTTT

D gene: TRBD1
CDR3 length: 15
J gene: TRBJ2-5
V gene: TRBV11-1
clone size: .
CDR3 protein: CASSPTGQGQETQYF
CDR3 DNA: TGTGCCAGCAGCCCCACGGGACAGGGACAGGAGACCCAGTACTTC

D gene: TRBD2
CDR3 length: 17
J gene: TRBJ2-3
V gene: TRBV6-2/TRBV6-3
clone size: few
CDR3 protein: CASSYPRIAGSTDTQYF
CDR3 DNA: TGTGCCAGCAGTTACCCGAGGATAGCGGGCTCTACAGATACGCAGTATTTT

D gene: TRBD1
CDR3 length: 16
J gene: TRBJ1-1
V gene: TRBV3-1
clone size: .
CDR3 protein: CASSRPRQGRGTEAFF
CDR3 DNA: TGTGCCAGCAGCCGACCTCGACAGGGACGGGGGACTGAAGCTTTCTTT

D gene: TRBD1
CDR3 length: 15
J gene: TRBJ1-1
V gene: TRBV11-3
clone size: few
CDR3 protein: CASSLVGTAYTEAFF
CDR3 DNA: TGTGCCAGCAGCTTAGTAGGGACAGCGTACACTGAAGCTTTCTTT

D gene: .
CDR3 length: 13
J gene: TRBJ2-1
V gene: TRBV10-1
clone size: .
CDR3 protein: CASSQGARNEQFF
CDR3 DNA: TGCGCCAGCAGCCAAGGGGCTCGGAATGAGCAGTTCTTC

D gene: .
CDR3 length: 11
J gene: TRBJ2-7
V gene: TRBV7-2
clone size: .
CDR3 protein: CASSSFYEQYF
CDR3 DNA: TGTGCCAGCAGCTCGTTCTACGAGCAGTACTTC

D gene: .
CDR3 length: 11
J gene: TRBJ1-2
V gene: TRBV20-1
clone size: .
CDR3 protein: CSAAHNYGYTF
CDR3 DNA: TGCAGTGCCGCCCACAACTATGGCTACACCTTC

D gene: .
CDR3 length: 11
J gene: TRBJ2-2
V gene: TRBV7-9
clone size: .
CDR3 protein: CASSFRTELFF
CDR3 DNA: TGTGCCAGCAGCTTTAGGACGGAGCTGTTTTTT

D gene: TRBD2
CDR3 length: 14
J gene: TRBJ2-5
V gene: TRBV20-1
clone size: few
CDR3 protein: CSARVASGMETQYF
CDR3 DNA: TGCAGTGCTAGAGTAGCTAGCGGGATGGAGACCCAGTACTTC

D gene: .
CDR3 length: 14
J gene: TRBJ1-2
V gene: TRBV28
clone size: few
CDR3 protein: CASRGSLSDYGYTF
CDR3 DNA: TGTGCCAGCAGGGGGTCTCTTTCCGACTATGGCTACACCTTC

D gene: .
CDR3 length: 13
J gene: TRBJ1-3
V gene: TRBV20-1
clone size: medium-sized
CDR3 protein: CSAPWGAGNTIYF
CDR3 DNA: TGCAGTGCTCCGTGGGGGGCTGGAAACACCATATATTTT

D gene: .
CDR3 length: 13
J gene: TRBJ2-1
V gene: TRBV27
clone size: .
CDR3 protein: CASSRDSWNEQFF
CDR3 DNA: TGTGCCAGCAGTAGGGATTCGTGGAATGAGCAGTTCTTC

D gene: .
CDR3 length: 14
J gene: TRBJ2-6
V gene: TRBV10-3
clone size: few
CDR3 protein: CATEDGSGANVLTF
CDR3 DNA: TGTGCCACAGAAGATGGCTCTGGGGCCAACGTCCTGACTTTC

D gene: .
CDR3 length: 15
J gene: TRBJ2-1
V gene: TRBV19
clone size: .
CDR3 protein: CASSMMAASYNEQFF
CDR3 DNA: TGTGCCAGTAGTATGATGGCGGCCTCCTACAATGAGCAGTTCTTC

D gene: .
CDR3 length: 15
J gene: TRBJ2-7
V gene: TRBV15
clone size: few
CDR3 protein: CATSRERGGTYEQYF
CDR3 DNA: TGTGCCACCAGCAGAGAACGGGGCGGCACCTACGAGCAGTACTTC

D gene: TRBD1
CDR3 length: 15
J gene: TRBJ2-1
V gene: TRBV15
clone size: few
CDR3 protein: CATSRTGSSYNEQFF
CDR3 DNA: TGTGCCACCAGCCGGACAGGGAGCTCCTACAATGAGCAGTTCTTC

D gene: .
CDR3 length: 14
J gene: TRBJ1-3
V gene: TRBV7-2
clone size: .
CDR3 protein: CASSPILTGNTIYF
CDR3 DNA: TGTGCCAGCAGCCCGATTTTGACTGGAAACACCATATATTTT

D gene: .
CDR3 length: 12
J gene: TRBJ1-2
V gene: TRBV20-1
clone size: .
CDR3 protein: CSTPRGNYGYTF
CDR3 DNA: TGCAGTACTCCGAGAGGGAACTATGGCTACACCTTC

D gene: .
CDR3 length: 12
J gene: TRBJ2-5
V gene: TRBV6-1
clone size: .
CDR3 protein: CASSSRWETQYF
CDR3 DNA: TGTGCCAGCAGCTCCCGTTGGGAGACCCAGTACTTC

D gene: .
CDR3 length: 13
J gene: TRBJ1-5
V gene: TRBV20-1
clone size: .
CDR3 protein: CSALGHGNQPQHF
CDR3 DNA: TGCAGTGCTCTCGGACACGGAAATCAGCCCCAGCATTTT

D gene: .
CDR3 length: 13
J gene: TRBJ1-1
V gene: TRBV7-9
clone size: .
CDR3 protein: CASSHGGNTEAFF
CDR3 DNA: TGTGCCAGCAGCCATGGGGGAAACACTGAAGCTTTCTTT

D gene: .
CDR3 length: 15
J gene: TRBJ2-5
V gene: TRBV10-1
clone size: .
CDR3 protein: CASSEGGRPQETQYF
CDR3 DNA: TGCGCCAGCAGTGAGGGGGGGCGACCCCAGGAGACCCAGTACTTC

D gene: .
CDR3 length: 15
J gene: TRBJ2-3
V gene: TRBV7-2
clone size: .
CDR3 protein: CASSLNSPSTDTQYF
CDR3 DNA: TGTGCCAGCAGCTTAAACTCGCCTAGCACAGATACGCAGTATTTT

D gene: TRBD1
CDR3 length: 17
J gene: TRBJ1-5
V gene: TRBV6-2/TRBV6-3
clone size: .
CDR3 protein: CASSSTGGQGTNQPQHF
CDR3 DNA: TGTGCCAGCTCCAGCACTGGCGGACAGGGGACCAATCAGCCCCAGCATTTT

D gene: .
CDR3 length: 15
J gene: TRBJ1-4
V gene: TRBV7-9
clone size: once
CDR3 protein: CASNPTGPEDEKLFF
CDR3 DNA: TGTGCCAGCAACCCTACAGGGCCGGAGGATGAAAAACTGTTTTTT

D gene: TRBD1
CDR3 length: 13
J gene: TRBJ2-2
V gene: TRBV2
clone size: .
CDR3 protein: CALAGQGAGELFF
CDR3 DNA: TGTGCCCTGGCGGGACAGGGTGCCGGGGAGCTGTTTTTT

D gene: .
CDR3 length: 14
J gene: TRBJ1-2
V gene: TRBV5-4
clone size: .
CDR3 protein: CASSKLGALEGYTF
CDR3 DNA: TGTGCCAGCAGCAAGCTAGGGGCGCTGGAGGGCTACACCTTC

D gene: .
CDR3 length: 13
J gene: TRBJ1-1
V gene: TRBV5-4
clone size: few
CDR3 protein: CASSFSGGTEAFF
CDR3 DNA: TGTGCCAGCAGCTTTTCGGGGGGCACTGAAGCTTTCTTT

D gene: .
CDR3 length: 15
J gene: TRBJ1-3
V gene: TRBV6-5
clone size: few
CDR3 protein: CASSYSGTRGNTIYF
CDR3 DNA: TGTGCCAGCAGTTACTCGGGGACACGTGGAAACACCATATATTTT

D gene: .
CDR3 length: 14
J gene: TRBJ2-3
V gene: TRBV10-2
clone size: .
CDR3 protein: CASKEGGSTDTQYF
CDR3 DNA: TGCGCCAGCAAGGAAGGGGGTAGCACAGATACGCAGTATTTT

D gene: .
CDR3 length: 14
J gene: TRBJ1-5
V gene: TRBV12-3/TRBV12-4
clone size: .
CDR3 protein: CASSPPPRGGPQHF
CDR3 DNA: TGTGCCAGCAGTCCGCCCCCACGGGGGGGGCCCCAGCATTTT

D gene: TRBD2
CDR3 length: 15
J gene: TRBJ2-2
V gene: TRBV20-1
clone size: .
CDR3 protein: CSAPSSGSLTGELFF
CDR3 DNA: TGCAGTGCCCCGTCCAGCGGGAGTCTTACCGGGGAGCTGTTTTTT

D gene: .
CDR3 length: 12
J gene: TRBJ2-7
V gene: TRBV18
clone size: few
CDR3 protein: CASSTQTYEQYF
CDR3 DNA: TGTGCCAGCTCAACGCAAACCTACGAGCAGTACTTC

D gene: .
CDR3 length: 15
J gene: TRBJ1-6
V gene: TRBV18
clone size: .
CDR3 protein: CASSPYGGDNSPLHF
CDR3 DNA: TGTGCCAGCTCACCGTACGGCGGGGATAATTCACCCCTCCACTTT

D gene: .
CDR3 length: 17
J gene: TRBJ2-1
V gene: TRBV9
clone size: .
CDR3 protein: CASSVAPLGNLYNEQFF
CDR3 DNA: TGTGCCAGCAGCGTAGCCCCCCTTGGGAACCTCTACAATGAGCAGTTCTTC

D gene: TRBD1
CDR3 length: 15
J gene: TRBJ2-1
V gene: TRBV20-1
clone size: few
CDR3 protein: CSATSTGYSYNEQFF
CDR3 DNA: TGCAGTGCAACCTCGACAGGGTACTCCTACAATGAGCAGTTCTTC

D gene: .
CDR3 length: 15
J gene: TRBJ2-1
V gene: TRBV27
clone size: .
CDR3 protein: CASRPNMEGYNEQFF
CDR3 DNA: TGTGCCAGCAGACCCAACATGGAGGGGTACAATGAGCAGTTCTTC

D gene: .
CDR3 length: 14
J gene: TRBJ2-3
V gene: TRBV7-9
clone size: .
CDR3 protein: CASSLNQGPDTQYF
CDR3 DNA: TGTGCCAGCAGCTTAAATCAGGGTCCAGATACGCAGTATTTT

D gene: .
CDR3 length: 15
J gene: TRBJ1-3
V gene: TRBV12-3/TRBV12-4
clone size: few
CDR3 protein: CASSFWRSSGNTIYF
CDR3 DNA: TGTGCCAGCAGTTTTTGGCGGAGCTCTGGAAACACCATATATTTT

D gene: TRBD2
CDR3 length: 15
J gene: TRBJ2-1
V gene: TRBV20-1
clone size: once
CDR3 protein: CSARSGRSLYNEQFF
CDR3 DNA: TGCAGTGCTAGAAGCGGGAGATCCTTATACAATGAGCAGTTCTTC

D gene: TRBD2
CDR3 length: 13
J gene: TRBJ2-7
V gene: TRBV9
clone size: few
CDR3 protein: CASNRAGDYEQYF
CDR3 DNA: TGTGCCAGCAACCGGGCGGGAGACTACGAGCAGTACTTC

D gene: .
CDR3 length: 13
J gene: TRBJ1-5
V gene: TRBV19
clone size: .
CDR3 protein: CASSIATNQPQHF
CDR3 DNA: TGTGCCAGTAGTATAGCCACGAATCAGCCCCAGCATTTT

D gene: .
CDR3 length: 13
J gene: TRBJ1-1
V gene: TRBV30
clone size: .
CDR3 protein: CAWSTYRSRQAFF
CDR3 DNA: TGTGCCTGGAGTACATACCGGTCACGGCAAGCTTTCTTT

D gene: .
CDR3 length: 14
J gene: TRBJ1-1
V gene: TRBV19
clone size: .
CDR3 protein: CASSNRGLNTEAFF
CDR3 DNA: TGTGCCAGTAGTAACCGGGGGCTGAATACTGAAGCTTTCTTT

D gene: .
CDR3 length: 16
J gene: TRBJ2-7
V gene: TRBV18
clone size: .
CDR3 protein: CASSSLRGRISYEQYF
CDR3 DNA: TGTGCCAGCTCATCGCTACGGGGACGAATCTCCTACGAGCAGTACTTC

D gene: .
CDR3 length: 15
J gene: TRBJ2-1
V gene: TRBV15
clone size: once
CDR3 protein: CATSRVASAYNEQFF
CDR3 DNA: TGTGCCACCAGCAGAGTGGCTTCCGCCTACAATGAGCAGTTCTTC

D gene: .
CDR3 length: 15
J gene: TRBJ1-6
V gene: TRBV20-1
clone size: .
CDR3 protein: CSARDGRTDNSPLHF
CDR3 DNA: TGCAGTGCTAGAGATGGAAGGACAGATAATTCACCCCTCCACTTT

D gene: .
CDR3 length: 15
J gene: TRBJ1-1
V gene: TRBV11-2
clone size: .
CDR3 protein: CASSLGYRMNTEAFF
CDR3 DNA: TGTGCCAGCAGCTTAGGGTATCGTATGAACACTGAAGCTTTCTTT

D gene: TRBD2
CDR3 length: 14
J gene: TRBJ2-1
V gene: TRBV20-1
clone size: .
CDR3 protein: CSARSPSGVNEQFF
CDR3 DNA: TGCAGTGCTAGGTCTCCTAGCGGAGTCAATGAGCAGTTCTTC

D gene: .
CDR3 length: 12
J gene: TRBJ1-1
V gene: TRBV7-8
clone size: few
CDR3 protein: CASSLVPTEAFF
CDR3 DNA: TGTGCCAGCAGCTTAGTTCCCACTGAAGCTTTCTTT

D gene: TRBD2
CDR3 length: 15
J gene: TRBJ2-1
V gene: TRBV20-1
clone size: .
CDR3 protein: CSAPRVRGRGNEQFF
CDR3 DNA: TGCAGTGCTCCCCGGGTTCGCGGGAGGGGAAATGAGCAGTTCTTC